The clone carrying this TCR beta chain was recorded many times. Its antigen is not identified. These data originate in a study of identical twins. Study-wide results and limits: In beta out-of-frame sequences, the excess sharing between twins was weaker.

Trimming took 7 bases from V and 3 from J; bases not matched to a gene: 3. Germline CDR1 is MNHEY and CDR2 is SMNVEV (reference sequence). This CDR3 is 12 amino acids long. TCRdb reprocessed the 5' RACE reads with MiXCR, giving one entry per CDR3 protein. The data show 1,800,000 or so distinct CDR3 sequences, with under 35% seen just once and roughly 0.3% held by the top ten. The sample was cord blood. The clonotype was recovered from a newborn girl in good health. This sequence joins TRBV27 and TRBJ2-7; 7 bases match TRBD1. CDR3 bases: TGTGCCAGCAAGACAGGGAGCTACGAGCAGTACTTC. Translation: CASKTGSYEQYF.